Given below is one T cell receptor beta chain in context. This clone's antigen is unknown. No qualities accompany the bases; no much larger clone lies one base away. RNA was extracted using the RNeasy kit, and roughly 0.5 to 1 ug of the RNA was reverse transcribed with random hexamers. The immunoSEQ multiplex PCR assay, covering 54 Vbeta and 13 Jbeta segments, was used to amplify TCR beta CDR3 regions. Bias from PCR amplification was corrected by using a synthetic template baseline for primer optimization and for computational correction. For the original study's pipeline: Reads were annotated to V, D and J genes according to IMGT and were analyzed with immunoSEQ Analyzer, with only productive sequences retained. Clonality was computed as one minus Shannon entropy normalized by log2 of the number of productive unique sequences. Public and private clones were assessed among the 100 most prevalent clones of each patient and control. Clones were defined as Susac-specific when absent from the healthy and MS cohorts, from approximately 1,100 published viral clones and from other ImmuneACCESS disease sequences. TCRdb reprocessed the public reads (quality trimming at Q25 with fastp, clone calling with MiXCR) and kept in-frame beta chains. Rows merge per CDR3 protein into single entries with the most common DNA and genes. TCRdb, not the original authors, processed these V and J calls. This sample comprises approximately 130,000 distinct CDR3 sequences, roughly 89% of them detected only once. About 0.23% of the sample rests with the top ten.

The sample is drawn from a study of CD8 T cells in Susac syndrome (dated by TCRdb to the late 2010s). Study-wide context: Whether CD8+ T cell activation and differentiation in Susac syndrome was antigen driven was tested using repertoire sequencing. Clonality of the CD8+ T cell repertoire was compared between more than 10 healthy donors, 14 Susac syndrome patients and roughly 16 multiple sclerosis patients.

Overall results and qualifications from the work: The study acknowledged that relatively few individuals were included in the TCR sequencing and HLA analysis.

High-throughput TCR beta sequencing profiled peripheral blood CD8+ and CD4+ T cells from healthy donors, Susac syndrome patients and multiple sclerosis patients. Multiple sclerosis controls were treatment-naive patients with stable or active relapsing-remitting disease fulfilling revised McDonald criteria. Bulk CD8+ and CD4+ T cells were purified by magnetic negative isolation, while CD8+ TEMRA cells were enriched using FACS. Blood was drawn into EDTA tubes, processed within 24 hours, and PBMCs were isolated by density gradient centrifugation. PBMCs destined for TCR sequencing were cryopreserved in liquid nitrogen and later thawed in a 37 °C water bath. The sorted or isolated CD4+, CD8+ and CD8+ TEMRA cells had a purity of 90% or higher. The CDR3 goes from the cysteine to the phenylalanine over 15 residues. Of the read, only the CDR3 DNA is kept; its 45 bases are in frame from base 1. From a lookup of the germline V gene, CDR1 and CDR2 are SQVTM and ANQGSEA. Ends trimmed: V by 0 bases, J by 5 bases; bases unmatched to a gene: 10.

Sequencing input: CD8+ T cells from PBMCs. This receptor was taken from a human donor with multiple sclerosis. The rearrangement joined TRBV29-1 to TRBJ2-7; 7 central nucleotides agree with TRBD1. CDR3 loop: CSVEDASGQLNEQYF. The nucleotide sequence reads TGCAGCGTTGAAGACGCCTCGGGACAGCTTAACGAGCAGTACTTC.